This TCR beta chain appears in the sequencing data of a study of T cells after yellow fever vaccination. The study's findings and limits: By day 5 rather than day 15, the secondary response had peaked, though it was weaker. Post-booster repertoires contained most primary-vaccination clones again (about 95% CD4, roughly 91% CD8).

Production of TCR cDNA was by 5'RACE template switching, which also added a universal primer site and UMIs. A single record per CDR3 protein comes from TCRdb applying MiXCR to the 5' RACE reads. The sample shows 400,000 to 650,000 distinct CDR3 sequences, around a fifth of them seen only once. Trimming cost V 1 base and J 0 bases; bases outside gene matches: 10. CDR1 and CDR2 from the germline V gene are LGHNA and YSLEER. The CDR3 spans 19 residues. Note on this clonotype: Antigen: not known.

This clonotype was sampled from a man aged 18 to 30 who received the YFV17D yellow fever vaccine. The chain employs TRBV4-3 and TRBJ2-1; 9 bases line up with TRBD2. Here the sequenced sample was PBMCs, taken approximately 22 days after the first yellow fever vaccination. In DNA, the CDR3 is TGCGCCAGCAGCCAAGCGTCTAGCGGGGAAGTGAGCTCCTACAATGAGCAGTTCTTC. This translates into CASSQASSGEVSSYNEQFF.